These 17 T cell receptor beta chains came from one sample sequenced in a study of OX40 agonist ivuxolimab in advanced cancers. Measured with immunoSEQ multiplex PCR; TCRdb has only the in-frame clones, and not every one. The repertoire holds 35,000 to 40,000 clones, with 92% as singletons. This specimen consisted of CD4+ or CD8+ T cells sorted from blood, obtained in a trial of the OX40 agonist ivuxolimab. The receptors stem from an adult with an advanced solid tumor such as melanoma, head and neck, liver or kidney cancer.

The rearrangement joins TRBV19 to TRBJ1-5; no definite D call. The V end lost 5 bases, the J end lost 7 bases, and 12 bases lay between the germline ends. The germline gives CDR1 LNHDA, CDR2 SQIVND (reference sequence). The CDR3 is made up of 13 amino acids. Here the CDR3 reads CASSLGVGQPQHF. CDR3 coding DNA: TGTGCCAGTAGTCTGGGCGTAGGACAGCCCCAGCATTTT. The whole variable domain, filled in from reference TRBV19 and TRBJ1-5, reads DGGITQSPKYLFRKEGQNVTLSCEQNLNHDAMYWYRQDPGQGLRLIYYSQIVNDFQKGDIAEGYSVSREKKESFPLTVTSAQKNPTAFYLCASSLGVGQPQHFGDGTRLSIL.

The chain joins TRBV28 to TRBJ2-2, with D maybe TRBD2 (6 bases). From germline, CDR1 is MDHEN and CDR2 SYDVKM. The V and J ends lost 5 bases and 2 bases respectively, with 12 bases between them. The CDR3 spans 15 residues. Here the CDR3 reads CASSPLGTNTGELFF. In nucleotides, the CDR3 is TGTGCCAGCAGTCCCTTAGGGACTAACACCGGGGAGCTGTTTTTT.

The V gene is TRBV4-1, the J gene TRBJ1-3, with TRBD1 as a possible D gene (5 bases). This CDR3 is built from 16 residues. Germline V lookup: CDR1 MGHRA, CDR2 YSYEKL. V lost 4 bases to trimming and J lost 4 bases, with 17 bases between them. For the CDR3, the DNA is TGCGCCAGCAGCCCCGGGGAGGGGAGGTCAGGAAACACCATATATTTT. As protein: CASSPGEGRSGNTIYF.

This chain joins TRBV19 and TRBJ2-3, with a possible D match to TRBD1 (5 bases). Germline lookup yields CDR1 LNHDA and CDR2 SQIVND (reference sequence). The V and J ends lost 5 bases and 4 bases respectively, with 7 bases between them. The CDR3 spans 12 residues. CDR3 DNA sequence: TGTGCCAGTAGTCCAGGGCCAGATACGCAGTATTTT. It is translated as CASSPGPDTQYF. Using reference TRBV19 and TRBJ2-3 for the parts outside the CDR3, the full variable domain is DGGITQSPKYLFRKEGQNVTLSCEQNLNHDAMYWYRQDPGQGLRLIYYSQIVNDFQKGDIAEGYSVSREKKESFPLTVTSAQKNPTAFYLCASSPGPDTQYFGPGTRLTVL.

This chain links TRBV12-5 with TRBJ1-1, with D tentatively TRBD1 (5 bases). This CDR3 is built from 16 residues. V gave up 6 bases and J gave up 5 bases, with 22 bases separating them. Germline CDR1 is LGHNT and CDR2 is FRNRAP. CDR3 coding DNA: TGTGCTAGTGGGATTTCTTATGGGGCCCGAACGACTGAAGCTTTCTTT. Translating gives CASGISYGARTTEAFF. The full variable domain, its missing parts supplied by reference TRBV12-5 and TRBJ1-1, is DARVTQTPRHKVTEMGQEVTMRCQPILGHNTVFWYRQTMMQGLELLAYFRNRAPLDDSGMPKDRFSAEMPDATLATLKIQPSEPRDSAVYFCASGISYGARTTEAFFGQGTRLTVV.

This chain connects TRBV7-9 to TRBJ2-1, with 8 bases fitting TRBD1. The CDR3 runs to 14 residues. From germline, CDR1 is SEHNR and CDR2 FQNEAQ (reference sequence). V lost 6 bases to trimming and J lost 3 bases; unmatched junction nucleotides: 4. For the CDR3, the DNA is TGTGCCAGCAGGCCAGGGGGCGACTACAATGAGCAGTTCTTC. Protein: CASRPGGDYNEQFF. The variable domain in full, completed from reference TRBV7-9 and TRBJ2-1, reads DTGVSQNPRHKITKRGQNVTFRCDPISEHNRLYWYRQTLGQGPEFLTYFQNEAQLEKSRLLSDRFSAERPKGSFSTLEIQRTEQGDSAMYLCASRPGGDYNEQFFGPGTRLTVL.

The DNA for the CDR3 is TGTGCCAGCAGTCGATTTACTCTATCAGTGAACACTGAAGCTTTCTTT. Amino acids: CASSRFTLSVNTEAFF. V gene TRBV28 combines with J gene TRBJ1-1; D call uncertain. Trimming took off 5 bases at V and 0 bases at J, with 16 bases between the two ends. The CDR3 loop spans 16 amino acids. The V gene's germline CDR1 is MDHEN and CDR2 SYDVKM.

The chain carries TRBV11-2 and TRBJ2-7; 16 bases match TRBD2. V was pared by 5 bases and J by 5 bases, with 3 bases of the junction left unmatched. CDR1 and CDR2 (germline): SGHAT, FQNNGV. The CDR3 totals 15 residues. The CDR3 protein is CASSPGLAGGNEQYV. In DNA form, the CDR3 reads TGTGCCAGCAGCCCGGGACTAGCGGGAGGGAACGAGCAGTACGTC.

V gene TRBV6-5 combines with J gene TRBJ1-6, with D perhaps TRBD1 (5 bases). The germline CDR1 and CDR2 sequences are MNHEY and SVGAGI. The CDR3 consists of 14 residues. V lost 5 bases and J lost 7, with 12 bases in between. The chain's CDR3 is CASSLDSPNSPLHF. Here the CDR3 DNA reads TGTGCCAGCAGTCTTGACAGTCCAAATTCACCCCTCCACTTT.

The chain carries TRBV6-4 and TRBJ2-1, with TRBD2 matching over 10 bases. CDR1 and CDR2 from the germline V gene are MRHNA and SNTAGT. The V segment lost 3 bases and the J segment 12 bases; nucleotides outside the gene matches: 8. The CDR3 contains 14 residues. This CDR3 reads CASSEEASGSWQFF. CDR3 bases: TGTGCCAGCAGTGAGGAGGCTAGCGGGAGCTGGCAGTTCTTC.

The chain uses TRBV27 and TRBJ2-2; 9 nucleotides align to TRBD1. Germline trimming cut 5 bases from V and 4 bases from J; bases unmatched to any gene: 5. The CDR3 spans 15 residues. Per the germline V gene, CDR1 is MNHEY and CDR2 is SMNVEV (reference sequence). CDR3: CASSLNRGPTGELFF. The CDR3 coding sequence is TGTGCCAGCAGTCTAAACAGGGGGCCCACCGGGGAGCTGTTTTTT.

Here the CDR3 DNA reads TGTGCCAGCAGTGCTTCGGGAGGCACAGATACGCAGTATTTT. It codes for CASSASGGTDTQYF. The chain has TRBV9 and TRBJ2-3, with TRBD2 as a possible D gene (6 bases). V shed 5 bases and J shed 1 base, with 11 bases lying between them. The CDR3 totals 14 residues. Germline V gene sequence: CDR1 SGDLS, CDR2 YYNGEE.

V gene TRBV6-1 combines with J gene TRBJ2-7, with D uncertain. Trimming removed 7 bases at V and 1 base at J, with 11 bases between. This CDR3 has 13 amino acids. CDR1 is MNHNS, CDR2 SASEGT, per germline. CDR3 nucleotides: TGTGCCAGCACCGAACGGCAATCCTACGAGCAGTACGTC. This translates into CASTERQSYEQYV.

This clone was found a few times. This rearrangement joins TRBV15 to TRBJ2-1; TRBD2 matches 9 bases. CDR1 is LNHNV and CDR2 is YYDKDF in the germline V gene (reference sequence). Losses at the gene ends were 0 bases for V and 2 bases for J; bases not matched to a gene: 11. The CDR3 runs to 19 residues. CDR3 residues: CATSRDYASGTHTYNEQFF. CDR3 DNA sequence: TGTGCCACCAGCAGAGATTATGCTAGCGGGACCCATACCTACAATGAGCAGTTCTTC. Variable domain in full (rest from reference TRBV15 and TRBJ2-1): DAMVIQNPRYQVTQFGKPVTLSCSQTLNHNVMYWYQQKSSQAPKLLFHYYDKDFNNEADTPDNFQSRRPNTSFCFLDIRSPGLGDTAMYLCATSRDYASGTHTYNEQFFGPGTRLTVL.

This chain connects TRBV27 to TRBJ2-3, with D possibly TRBD2 on 6 matching bases. The V gene's germline CDR1 is MNHEY and CDR2 SMNVEV (reference sequence). V shed 5 bases and J shed 11 bases, with 17 bases lying between them. The CDR3 extends over 13 amino acids. As DNA, the CDR3 is TGTGCCAGCAGTCCTTCTAGCGCCCCAGGGCAGTATTTT. This encodes CASSPSSAPGQYF.

The rearrangement links TRBV7-9 to TRBJ2-7, with no clear D. In germline, CDR1 is SEHNR, CDR2 FQNEAQ (reference sequence). The CDR3 has 11 residues. Trimming took off 8 bases at V and 3 bases at J, with 8 bases between the two ends. In nucleotides, the CDR3 is TGTGCCAGCGGCAGTCTCTACGAGCAGTACTTC. Translating it yields CASGSLYEQYF.

The chain combines TRBV28 with TRBJ2-5; possibly TRBD2 for D (6 bases). V gave up 5 bases and J gave up 1 base, with 14 bases separating them. The CDR3 sequence is 15 residues long. In germline, CDR1 is MDHEN, CDR2 SYDVKM. The CDR3 here is CASSQGLSLQETQYF. The CDR3 DNA is TGTGCCAGCAGTCAAGGACTATCCCTCCAAGAGACCCAGTACTTC.